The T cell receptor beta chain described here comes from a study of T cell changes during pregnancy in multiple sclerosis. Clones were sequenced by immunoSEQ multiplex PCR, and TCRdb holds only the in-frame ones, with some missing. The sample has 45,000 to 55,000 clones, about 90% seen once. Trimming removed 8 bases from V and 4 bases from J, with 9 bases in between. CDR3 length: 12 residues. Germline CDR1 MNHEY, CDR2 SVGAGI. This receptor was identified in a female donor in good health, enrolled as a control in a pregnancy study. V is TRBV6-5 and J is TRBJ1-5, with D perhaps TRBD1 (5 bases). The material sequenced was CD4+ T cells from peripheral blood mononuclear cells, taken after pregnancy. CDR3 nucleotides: TGTGCCAGCGGGGCGCGGAATCAGCCCCAGCATTTT. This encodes CASGARNQPQHF.